This T cell receptor (beta chain) was obtained from a study of T cells in localized non-small cell lung cancer. Study-wide points: The study detected a median approximately 54 of the top 100 tumor clones in adjacent lung.

TCRdb's table, derived via immunoSEQ multiplex PCR, lists solely in-frame clones and lacks some. The sample carries about 33,000 clones, roughly 90% recorded once. Note on this clone: Its antigen is as yet unknown.

This sequence was found in a female donor older than 55 with stage I lung adenocarcinoma. The sample in question was peripheral blood, obtained before any cancer treatment.

In nucleotides, the CDR3 is TGTGCCAGCAGCCTCTCACAGGGCAGGGCCTACGAGCAGTACTTC. Its translation: CASSLSQGRAYEQYF. The chain combines TRBV13 with TRBJ2-7, with D perhaps matching TRBD1 (6 bases). Trimming removed 5 bases at V and 2 bases at J, with 16 bases between. The CDR3 spans 15 residues. Germline V gene lookup returns CDR1 PRHDT and CDR2 FYEKMQ (reference sequence).